A single sample gave rise to the 12 T cell receptor beta chains below, sequenced in a study of CD8+CD57+ T cells in acquired aplastic anemia. Patients selected for sequencing had displayed CD8+CD57+ cell expansion by flow cytometry. Investigators profiled TCR beta VDJ and CDR3 from genomic DNA template. TCRdb recomputed calls from the reads with MiXCR, one row per CDR3 protein. Among 220,000 or so distinct CDR3 sequences listed, about 60% were seen once. The specimen was sorted CD4+, CD8+, or CD8+CD57+ T cells (not recorded which) from PBMCs. Every receptor here comes from a human donor with aplastic anemia.

The chain employs TRBV15 and TRBJ2-3; 8 bases agree with TRBD2. The V and J ends lost 3 bases and 2 bases, in that order; junction bases with no gene match: 10. The length of the CDR3 is 17 residues. Germline CDR1 is LNHNV and CDR2 is YYDKDF (reference sequence). The CDR3 here is CATSSPSGGGSTDTQYF. The CDR3 region has the DNA TGTGCCACCAGCAGCCCCAGCGGGGGAGGCTCCACAGATACGCAGTATTTT.

The V and J genes are TRBV29-1 and TRBJ1-2; unclear D gene. Germline V gene data show CDR1 as SQVTM and CDR2 as ANQGSEA. The CDR3 consists of 11 residues. Trimming took 4 bases from V and 4 from J, leaving 7 bases between them. The chain's CDR3 is CSVVEAYGYTF. The CDR3 DNA sequence: TGCAGCGTTGTCGAGGCCTATGGCTACACCTTC.

The chain has TRBV20-1 and TRBJ2-7, with D perhaps TRBD2 (6 bases). Germline CDR1 is DFQATT and CDR2 is SNEGSKA (reference sequence). The V end was cut by 3 bases, the J end by 2 bases, with 14 bases between. The CDR3 has 14 amino acids. In nucleotides, the CDR3 is TGCAGTGCTAGTGACGGGAGAGTCGCCTACGAGCAGTACTTC. Amino acids: CSASDGRVAYEQYF.

The V call is TRBV5-1, the J call TRBJ1-2; possible D gene TRBD1, 5 bases. This CDR3 region has 13 residues. The germline CDR1 and CDR2 sequences are SGHRS and YFSETQ. Trimming cost V 5 bases and J 5 bases, with 13 bases left between them. CDR3 bases: TGCGCCAGCAGGCAGCAGGGAAGTTATGGCTACACCTTC. Translated: CASRQQGSYGYTF.

J is TRBJ2-3 and V is TRBV7-3; either TRBD1 or TRBD2 may fit D (5 bases each). The CDR3 is made up of 14 amino acids. Looked up from germline, CDR1 is SGHTA and CDR2 is FQGTGA. Trimming stripped 0 bases from V and 11 bases from J, with 15 bases between. As DNA, the CDR3 is TGTGCCAGCAGCTTAACTGGGGGTTACAATGAGCAGTATTTT. Residues: CASSLTGGYNEQYF.

The chain joins TRBV29-1 to TRBJ2-1, with 8 bases fitting TRBD1. From germline, CDR1 is SQVTM and CDR2 ANQGSEA. V trimming: 5 bases; J trimming: 9 bases; junction bases outside the gene matches: 3. The CDR3 is made up of 11 amino acids. Written as DNA, the CDR3 is TGCAGCGTTCAGGGGGCAAGTGAGCAGTTCTTC. It yields the protein CSVQGASEQFF.

The chain combines TRBV7-8 with TRBJ1-2; 7 bases agree with TRBD1. This CDR3 region has 15 residues. The V gene end was trimmed by 5 bases and the J gene end by 4 bases; junction bases not matched to a gene: 10. Looked up from germline, CDR1 is SGHVS and CDR2 is FQNEAQ. CDR3 sequence reads: CASSPATGQTYGYTF. The CDR3 DNA sequence: TGTGCCAGCAGCCCAGCCACGGGACAGACCTATGGCTACACCTTC.

This clonotype came up many times. The V gene is TRBV10-3, the J gene TRBJ1-2, with a weak D call TRBD1 (5 bases). V lost 5 bases, J lost 4 bases, and 14 bases lay in between. Looked up from germline, CDR1 is ENHRY and CDR2 is SYGVKD. The CDR3 is 14 amino acids. CDR3 DNA: TGTGCCATCAGTCTTCCGGGACCGAGCTATGGCTACACCTTC. This codes for CAISLPGPSYGYTF.

This clonotype showed up just a few times. The rearrangement joins TRBV24-1 to TRBJ2-2; perhaps TRBD2 as D (6 bases). Germline-derived CDR1 and CDR2 are KGHDR and SFDVKD. Trimming stripped 4 bases from V and 5 bases from J, with 7 bases between. This CDR3 has 13 amino acids. The CDR3: CATSEGGTGELFF. CDR3 coding DNA: TGTGCCACCAGTGAAGGAGGGACCGGGGAGCTGTTTTTT.

A remark on this clonotype: One end of the junction is discordant with germline, which a read error may explain. The chain is built from TRBV10-3 and TRBJ2-2; the match to TRBD1 covers 8 bases. The germline V gene encodes CDR1 ENHRY and CDR2 SYGVKD. The CDR3 runs 15 residues. CDR3 residues: CAISERTGNIGELFF. As DNA, the CDR3 is TGTGCCATCAGTGAGCGGACAGGGAACATCGGGGAGCTGTTTTTT.

Concerning this clonotype: This may come from a read error, since a much larger clone is one base off. This rearrangement joins TRBV15 to TRBJ2-1, with D maybe TRBD1 (5 bases). The length of the CDR3 is 14 residues. Per germline, CDR1 LNHNV and CDR2 YYDKDF (reference sequence). CDR3 nucleotides: TGTGCCACCAGCAGAGATCGGTGGGGCAATGAGCAGTCCTTC. Its protein is CATSRDRWGNEQSF.

The chain uses TRBV7-3 and TRBJ2-3; D may be TRBD2 (5 bases). The V gene's germline CDR1 is SGHTA and CDR2 FQGTGA. The CDR3 extends over 15 amino acids. The V and J ends lost 5 bases and 0 bases respectively, with 12 bases between them. The CDR3: CASSADLPSTDTQYF. The CDR3 coding sequence is TGTGCCAGCAGCGCGGACTTGCCTAGCACAGATACGCAGTATTTT.